This is a list of T cell receptor beta chains from one sample in a study of CD8+ T cells in alopecia areata. Some clones are missing from TCRdb's copy, which holds only in-frame ones; the method was immunoSEQ multiplex PCR. The repertoire includes 150,000 to 160,000 clones, approximately 53% of them detected once, and roughly 19% sits in the top ten. The sample here was CD8+ T cells sorted from blood, taken at week 0. The receptors were sampled from a human donor with alopecia areata. CDR3s include the opening cysteine and the closing phenylalanine or tryptophan. A D gene is named only where the DNA matches it firmly. Clone size is given for some rows only: seen once, a few or many times, or a class if the clone is expanded.

D	V	J	size	DNA	CDR3
TRBD2	TRBV29-1	TRBJ2-3	once	TGCAGCGTTGAAGGCAGGCTAGCGGGGGGGCCGTCGGTCACAGATACGCAGTATTTT	CSVEGRLAGGPSVTDTQYF
TRBD2	TRBV6-5	TRBJ2-7	-	TGTGCCAGCAGTTACAGGGGAGGGTCGTACGAGCAGTACTTC	CASSYRGGSYEQYF
-	TRBV30	TRBJ2-3	-	TGTGCCTGGGCTGCGGGTTATCGCACAGATACGCAGTATTTT	CAWAAGYRTDTQYF
-	TRBV6-5	TRBJ2-5	-	TGTGCCAGCGGACCGGCGGGGGCCCCAGAGACCCAGTACTTC	CASGPAGAPETQYF
TRBD1	TRBV30	TRBJ2-7	-	TGTGCCTGGAGTGGGGGGACAGCCGAGCAGTACTTC	CAWSGGTAEQYF
-	TRBV30	TRBJ2-1	-	TGTGCCTGGACAGGGAACTCCTACAATGAGCAGTTCTTC	CAWTGNSYNEQFF
TRBD2	TRBV30	TRBJ2-1	-	TGTGCCTGGACGGCGGGGGGGCCTAATGAGCAGTTCTTC	CAWTAGGPNEQFF
TRBD2	TRBV5-1	TRBJ2-5	-	TGCGCCAGCAGTCAAGCGGGGGTTCAAGAGACCCAGTACTTC	CASSQAGVQETQYF
-	TRBV30	TRBJ1-6	-	TGTGCCTGGAGTGTCGGGTCAGGGAATTCACCCCTCCACTTT	CAWSVGSGNSPLHF
TRBD1	TRBV30	TRBJ1-2	-	TGTGCCGGGAGGGGGACAGTGCAAGGCTACACCTTC	CAGRGTVQGYTF
TRBD1	TRBV10-3	TRBJ1-5	-	TGTGCCATCGGAACAGGGGCCTACAATCAGCCCCAGCATTTT	CAIGTGAYNQPQHF
-	TRBV5-1	TRBJ2-3	-	TGCGCCAGCAGCCCCAGGGGATTTAGCACAGATACGCAGTATTTT	CASSPRGFSTDTQYF
-	TRBV6-5	TRBJ1-2	-	TGTGCCAGCAGTTACTCGACTGGTGGCTACACCTTC	CASSYSTGGYTF
-	TRBV7-9	TRBJ2-4	few	TGTGCCAGCAGCTTAGTGGGTCCAGCCAAAAACATTCAGTACTTC	CASSLVGPAKNIQYF
-	TRBV6-6	TRBJ2-7	once	TGTGCCAGCAGTTACGGGGCCGGCGAGCAGTACTTC	CASSYGAGEQYF
TRBD1	TRBV29-1	TRBJ2-7	few	TGCAGCGGGGGGACAGTTCTAGACGAGCAGTACTTC	CSGGTVLDEQYF
-	TRBV27	TRBJ1-5	few	TGTGCCAGCAGTCCTACAGACCTTCAGCCCCAGCATTTT	CASSPTDLQPQHF
-	TRBV29-1	TRBJ2-7	-	TGCAGCGTGGGGATCTCAAGCTCCTACGAGCAGTACTTC	CSVGISSSYEQYF
-	TRBV29-1	TRBJ2-4	few	TGCAGCGTTGGATCGGGTGACATTCAGTACTTC	CSVGSGDIQYF
TRBD1	TRBV25-1	TRBJ2-5	-	TGTGCCAGCAGTGGACAGGGGGCTCAAGAGACCCAGTACTTC	CASSGQGAQETQYF
-	TRBV4-3	TRBJ2-5	few	TGCGCCAGCAGCCAAGATGGGCAGGACGAAGAGACCCAGTACTTC	CASSQDGQDEETQYF
-	TRBV4-1	TRBJ1-2	-	TGCGCCAGCAGCCAAGACCCGGTCTATGGCTACACCTTC	CASSQDPVYGYTF
-	TRBV5-4	TRBJ1-6	-	TGTGCCAGCAGCTGGGCCAGTGATTCACCCCTCCACTTT	CASSWASDSPLHF
-	TRBV29-1	TRBJ2-7	-	TGCAGCGTTGAACTACAGGACTCCTACGAGCAGTACTTC	CSVELQDSYEQYF
TRBD2	TRBV4-3	TRBJ2-3	few	TGCGCCAGCAGCCAAGGGACTAGAGGGACAGATACGCAGTATTTT	CASSQGTRGTDTQYF
TRBD2	TRBV9	TRBJ2-7	-	TGTGCCAGCAGCCCACATCCCGGGACTAGCGGGCCCTACGAGCAGTACTTC	CASSPHPGTSGPYEQYF
TRBD1	TRBV15	TRBJ2-1	-	TGTGCCACCAGCCCCCGGGACAGTAACAATGAGCAGTTCTTC	CATSPRDSNNEQFF
-	TRBV9	TRBJ1-1	-	TGTGCCAGCAGCCGTAAACAGGAGGGCACTGAAGCTTTCTTT	CASSRKQEGTEAFF
-	TRBV6-5	TRBJ2-7	few	TGTGCCAGCAGTTTTAAAGGGGGGTACGAGCAGTACTTC	CASSFKGGYEQYF
-	TRBV19	TRBJ1-5	-	TGTGCCAGTAGTATACGGGGTAAAAACCAGCCCCAGCATTTT	CASSIRGKNQPQHF
-	TRBV7-9	TRBJ2-1	medium-sized	TGTGCCAGCAGCTTAGAAACAGGACCGTACAATGAGCAGTTCTTC	CASSLETGPYNEQFF
-	TRBV4-3	TRBJ1-2	-	TGCGCCAGCAGCCAAGATCTTGGGGCAGGGCCTGGCTACACCTTC	CASSQDLGAGPGYTF
TRBD2	TRBV5-6	TRBJ2-7	-	TGTGCCAGCAGCGACTCCGGGACTAGCGGGTCCTACGAGCAGTACTTC	CASSDSGTSGSYEQYF
-	TRBV11-2	TRBJ2-7	few	TGTGCGATCGGTTCCAACGAGCAGTACTTC	CAIGSNEQYF
-	TRBV12-5	TRBJ1-1	few	TGTGCTAGTGGTTTACGGGGAACTGAAGCTTTCTTT	CASGLRGTEAFF
TRBD1	TRBV27	TRBJ2-7	-	TGTGCCAGCGCTCTCCGGGACAGCTACGAGCAGTACTTC	CASALRDSYEQYF
TRBD2	TRBV7-8	TRBJ2-6	once	TGTGCCAGCAGCCCGGGACTAGCGGGGGCCGCTTCTGGGGCCAACGTCCTGACTTTC	CASSPGLAGAASGANVLTF
TRBD1	TRBV11-2	TRBJ2-7	-	TGTGCCAGCAGTACCCCCCAGGGGGCATTAACCTACGAGCAGTACTTC	CASSTPQGALTYEQYF
-	TRBV7-2	TRBJ1-1	-	TGTGCCAGCAGCTTCCCGGTGGAAGCTTTCTTT	CASSFPVEAFF
-	TRBV7-2	TRBJ1-5	-	TGTGCCAGCAGCTTTTCTGGGAATCAGCCCCAGCATTTT	CASSFSGNQPQHF
-	TRBV5-1	TRBJ1-2	few	TGCGCCAGCAGCTTGTACCTTGGGTCGGGAGATGGCTACACCTTC	CASSLYLGSGDGYTF
TRBD1	TRBV30	TRBJ2-7	-	TGTGCCTGGAGCCCAAATACAGGGGACGAGCAGTACTTC	CAWSPNTGDEQYF
-	TRBV2	TRBJ2-7	once	TGTGCCAGCGTCCTAGCTCGCGACGAGCAGTACTTC	CASVLARDEQYF
-	TRBV4-1	TRBJ1-5	-	TGCGCCAGCAGCCAATTGCCCGGGGTTAGCAATCAGCCCCAGCATTTT	CASSQLPGVSNQPQHF
TRBD1	TRBV30	TRBJ2-5	-	TGTGCCTGGAGTGCCGGGACAGCTAAAGAGACCCAGTACTTC	CAWSAGTAKETQYF
-	TRBV4-1	TRBJ2-3	-	TGCGCCAGCAGCCAAGATTCAGATACGCAGTATTTT	CASSQDSDTQYF
TRBD2	TRBV30	TRBJ2-1	-	TGTGCCTGGAGCGTTGGTAGCGGGGGGGTTTATGAGCAGTTCTTC	CAWSVGSGGVYEQFF
-	TRBV4-3	TRBJ1-1	-	TGCGCCAGCAGCCAAAATGGTCTGAACACTGAAGCTTTCTTT	CASSQNGLNTEAFF
TRBD1	TRBV7-9	TRBJ2-1	-	TGTGCCAGCAGCTTCGAGGAACAGGGGTACAATGAGCAGTTCTTC	CASSFEEQGYNEQFF